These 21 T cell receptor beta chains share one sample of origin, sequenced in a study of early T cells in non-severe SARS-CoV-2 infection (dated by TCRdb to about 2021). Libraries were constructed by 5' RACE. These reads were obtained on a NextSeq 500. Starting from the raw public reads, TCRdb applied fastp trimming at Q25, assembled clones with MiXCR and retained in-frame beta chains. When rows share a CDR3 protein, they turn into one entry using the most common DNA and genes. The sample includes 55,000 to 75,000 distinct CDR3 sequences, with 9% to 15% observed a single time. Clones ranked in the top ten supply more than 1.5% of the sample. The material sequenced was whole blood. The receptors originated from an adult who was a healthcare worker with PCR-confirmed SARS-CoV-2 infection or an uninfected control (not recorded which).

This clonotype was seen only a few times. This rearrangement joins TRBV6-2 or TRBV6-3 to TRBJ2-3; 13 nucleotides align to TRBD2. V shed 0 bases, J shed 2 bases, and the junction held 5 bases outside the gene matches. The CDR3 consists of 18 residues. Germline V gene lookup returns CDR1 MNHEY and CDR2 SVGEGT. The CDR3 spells CASSYSRTSGGSTDTQYF. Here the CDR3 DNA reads TGTGCCAGCAGTTACTCCCGGACTAGCGGGGGATCCACAGATACGCAGTATTTT.

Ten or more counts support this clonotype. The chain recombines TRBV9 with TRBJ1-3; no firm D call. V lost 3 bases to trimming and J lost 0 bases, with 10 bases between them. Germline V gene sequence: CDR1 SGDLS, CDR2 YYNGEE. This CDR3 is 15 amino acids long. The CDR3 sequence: CASSADLSSGNTIYF. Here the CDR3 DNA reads TGTGCCAGCAGCGCAGATCTGAGCTCTGGAAACACCATATATTTT. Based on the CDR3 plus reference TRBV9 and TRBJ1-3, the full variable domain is DSGVTQTPKHLITATGQRVTLRCSPRSGDLSVYWYQQSLDQGLQFLIQYYNGEERAKGNILERFSAQQFPDLHSELNLSSLELGDSALYFCASSADLSSGNTIYFGEGSWLTVV.

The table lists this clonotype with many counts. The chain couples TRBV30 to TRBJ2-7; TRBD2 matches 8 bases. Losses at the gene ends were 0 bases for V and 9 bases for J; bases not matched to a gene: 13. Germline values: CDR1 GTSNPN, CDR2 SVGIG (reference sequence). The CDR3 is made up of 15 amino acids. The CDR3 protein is CAWSVGTGPAGGQYF. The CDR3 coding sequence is TGTGCCTGGAGTGTAGGAACCGGCCCCGCGGGAGGGCAGTACTTC.

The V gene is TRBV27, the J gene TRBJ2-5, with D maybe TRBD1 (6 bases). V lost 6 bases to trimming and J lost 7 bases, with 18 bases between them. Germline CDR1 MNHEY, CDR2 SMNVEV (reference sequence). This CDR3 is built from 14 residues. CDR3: CASSPDSGLGTQYF. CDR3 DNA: TGTGCCAGCAGCCCGGACAGTGGGTTGGGGACCCAGTACTTC.

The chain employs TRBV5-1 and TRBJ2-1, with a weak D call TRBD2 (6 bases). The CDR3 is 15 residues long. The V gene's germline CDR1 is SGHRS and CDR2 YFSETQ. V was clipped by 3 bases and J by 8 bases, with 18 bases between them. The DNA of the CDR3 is TGCGCCAGCAGCTCGGGCCCCGGGGAGGTGGATGAGCAGTTCTTC. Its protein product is CASSSGPGEVDEQFF.

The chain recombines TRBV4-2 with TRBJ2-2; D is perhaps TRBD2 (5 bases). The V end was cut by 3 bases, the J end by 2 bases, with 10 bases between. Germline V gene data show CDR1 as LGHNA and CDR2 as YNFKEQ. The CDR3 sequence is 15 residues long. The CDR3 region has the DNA TGTGCCAGCAGCCAGAATAGCGTCAACACCGGGGAGCTGTTTTTT. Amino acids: CASSQNSVNTGELFF.

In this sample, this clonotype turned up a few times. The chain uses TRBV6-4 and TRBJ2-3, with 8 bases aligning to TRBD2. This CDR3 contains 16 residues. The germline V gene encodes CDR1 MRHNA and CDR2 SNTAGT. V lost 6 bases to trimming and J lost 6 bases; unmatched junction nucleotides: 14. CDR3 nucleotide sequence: TGTGCCAGCAGGGAGCGGGGGCCCTTAATGGGGGATACGCAGTATTTT. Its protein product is CASRERGPLMGDTQYF.

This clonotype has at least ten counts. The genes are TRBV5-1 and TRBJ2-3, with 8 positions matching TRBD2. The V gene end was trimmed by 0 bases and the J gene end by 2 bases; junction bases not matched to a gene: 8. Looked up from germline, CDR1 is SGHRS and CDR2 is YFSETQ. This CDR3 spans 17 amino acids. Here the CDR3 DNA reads TGCGCCAGCAGCTTGGCCTCTCGGACTAGCAACACAGATACGCAGTATTTT. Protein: CASSLASRTSNTDTQYF.

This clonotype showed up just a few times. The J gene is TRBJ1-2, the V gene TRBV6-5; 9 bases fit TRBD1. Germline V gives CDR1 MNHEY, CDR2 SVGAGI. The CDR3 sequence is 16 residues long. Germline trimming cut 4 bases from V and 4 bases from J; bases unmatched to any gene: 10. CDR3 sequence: CASSLTGGESAYGYTF. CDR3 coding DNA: TGTGCCAGCAGTTTGACAGGGGGAGAATCCGCCTATGGCTACACCTTC.

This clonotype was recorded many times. CDR3 in DNA: TGTGCCAGCTCACAGGGGGGACTGGGGACCTACGAGCAGTACTTC. It translates to CASSQGGLGTYEQYF. V gene TRBV18 combines with J gene TRBJ2-7, with D perhaps being TRBD1 or TRBD2 (6 bases each). There are 15 residues in the CDR3. Germline V CDR1 and CDR2: KGHSH, LQKENI. V gave up 4 bases and J gave up 2 bases, with 15 bases separating them.

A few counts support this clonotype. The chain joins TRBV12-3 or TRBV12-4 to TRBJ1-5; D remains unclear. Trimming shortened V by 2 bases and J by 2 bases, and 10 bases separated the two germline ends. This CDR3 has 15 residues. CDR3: CASSLRGTGNQPQHF. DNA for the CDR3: TGTGCCAGCAGTTTACGGGGAACAGGCAATCAGCCCCAGCATTTT.

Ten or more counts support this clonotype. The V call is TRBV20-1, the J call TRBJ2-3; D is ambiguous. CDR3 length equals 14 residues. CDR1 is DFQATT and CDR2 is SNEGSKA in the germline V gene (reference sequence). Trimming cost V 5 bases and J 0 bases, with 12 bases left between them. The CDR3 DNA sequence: TGCAGTGCTCCCCTCGGGCCTAGCACAGATACGCAGTATTTT. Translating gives CSAPLGPSTDTQYF.

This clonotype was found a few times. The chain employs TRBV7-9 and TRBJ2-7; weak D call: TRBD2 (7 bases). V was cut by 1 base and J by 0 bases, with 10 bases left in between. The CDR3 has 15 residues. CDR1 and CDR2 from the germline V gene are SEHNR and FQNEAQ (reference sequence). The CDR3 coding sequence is TGTGCCAGCAGCTTAGAGGGGGGGAGCTCCTACGAGCAGTACTTC. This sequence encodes CASSLEGGSSYEQYF.

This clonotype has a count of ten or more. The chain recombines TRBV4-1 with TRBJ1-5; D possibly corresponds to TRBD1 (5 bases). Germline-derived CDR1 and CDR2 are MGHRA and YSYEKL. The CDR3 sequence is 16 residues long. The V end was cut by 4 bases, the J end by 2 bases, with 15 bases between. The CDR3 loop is CASSPRTGVGNQPQHF. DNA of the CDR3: TGCGCCAGCAGCCCCCGGACGGGGGTCGGCAATCAGCCCCAGCATTTT.

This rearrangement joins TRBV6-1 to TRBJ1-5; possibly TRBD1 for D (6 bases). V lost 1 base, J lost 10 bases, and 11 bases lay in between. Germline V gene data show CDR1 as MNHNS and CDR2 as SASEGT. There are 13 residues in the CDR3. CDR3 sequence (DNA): TGTGCCAGCAGTGAAGGGACAGACCTACCCCAGCATTTT. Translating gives CASSEGTDLPQHF.

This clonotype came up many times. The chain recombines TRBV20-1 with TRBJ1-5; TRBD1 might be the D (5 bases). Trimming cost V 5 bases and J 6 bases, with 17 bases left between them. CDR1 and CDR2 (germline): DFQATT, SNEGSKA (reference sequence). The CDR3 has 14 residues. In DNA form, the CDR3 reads TGCAGTGCTTTGATCCCGGGGGAGGGTCAGCCCCAGCATTTT. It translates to CSALIPGEGQPQHF.

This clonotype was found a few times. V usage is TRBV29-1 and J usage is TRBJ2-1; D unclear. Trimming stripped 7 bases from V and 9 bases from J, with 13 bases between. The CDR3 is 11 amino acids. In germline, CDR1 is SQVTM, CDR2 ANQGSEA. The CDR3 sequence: CSAGRSSEQFF. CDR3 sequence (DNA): TGCAGCGCCGGGCGTAGTTCTGAGCAGTTCTTC.

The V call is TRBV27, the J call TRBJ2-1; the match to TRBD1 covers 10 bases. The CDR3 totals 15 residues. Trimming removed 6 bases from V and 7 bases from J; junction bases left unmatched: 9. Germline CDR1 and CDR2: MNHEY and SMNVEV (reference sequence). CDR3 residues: CASRWTGTGANEQFF. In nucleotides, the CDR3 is TGTGCCAGCAGATGGACCGGGACAGGGGCGAATGAGCAGTTCTTC.

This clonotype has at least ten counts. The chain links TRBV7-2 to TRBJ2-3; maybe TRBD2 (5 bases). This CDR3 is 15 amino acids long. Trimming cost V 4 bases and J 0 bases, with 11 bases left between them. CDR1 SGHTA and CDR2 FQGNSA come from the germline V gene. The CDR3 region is CASSWSSGSTDTQYF. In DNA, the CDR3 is TGTGCCAGCAGCTGGTCAAGCGGCAGCACAGATACGCAGTATTTT.

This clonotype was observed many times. CDR3: CSGTGLAVYNEQFF. CDR3 DNA: TGCAGCGGTACTGGACTAGCGGTTTACAATGAGCAGTTCTTC. The chain employs TRBV29-1 and TRBJ2-1; 10 bases match TRBD2. CDR1 and CDR2 from the germline V gene are SQVTM and ANQGSEA. V was clipped by 7 bases and J by 4 bases; unmatched bases: 7. The CDR3 covers 14 residues.

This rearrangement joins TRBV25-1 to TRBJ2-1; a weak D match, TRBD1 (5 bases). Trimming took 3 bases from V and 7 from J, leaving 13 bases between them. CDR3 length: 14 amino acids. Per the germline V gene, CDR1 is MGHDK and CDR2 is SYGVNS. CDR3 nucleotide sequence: TGTGCCAGCAGTGATAAGCTAGGGGCTAATGAGCAGTTCTTC. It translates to CASSDKLGANEQFF.